This T cell receptor (beta chain) was obtained from a study of blood T cell repertoires in COVID-19. Study in general: Donors in the United States, Italy and Spain gave samples during acute or convalescent COVID-19. Sources were T cells, B-cell-depleted T cells, or PBMCs; the material itself was cDNA or gDNA.

J lost 3 bases, V lost 3 bases, and 4 bases had no gene match. Germline-derived CDR1 and CDR2 are SQVTM and ANQGSEA. The CDR3 is 14 amino acids. In the authors' methods: Scientists estimated how many nucleated cells there were by amplifying reference gene primers. Only in-frame clones appear in the TCRdb table, and some are missing; sequencing was by immunoSEQ multiplex PCR. The V and J calls and the clone size are those of that table, but D and trimming were determined from the DNA. The table shows 250,000 to 300,000 clones, with about 70% occurring only once. This clone was counted once. The sample taken for sequencing was peripheral blood. This receptor was identified in a woman older than 75 with acute or convalescent COVID-19. This rearrangement joins TRBV29-1 to TRBJ1-2; 10 bases match TRBD1. Written as DNA, the CDR3 is TGCAGCGTTGAGATCGGGACAGGGGACTATGGCTACACCTTC. Residues: CSVEIGTGDYGYTF.